This TCR beta chain was sequenced during a study of CD8 T cells in Susac syndrome. Regarding the study as a whole: The study conceded that relatively few individuals underwent its TCR sequencing and HLA analysis.

Note on this clonotype: What it binds is unknown.

TCR beta sequences were obtained from blood CD8+ and CD4+ T cells. RNA amounts of roughly 0.45 to 1 ug underwent reverse transcription with random hexamers. Amplification of TCR beta CDR3 spanned 54 Vbeta and 13 Jbeta via immunoSEQ multiplex PCR. TCRdb called the immunoSEQ multiplex PCR reads again in MiXCR, with one record for every CDR3 protein. The table includes about 180,000 distinct CDR3 sequences, roughly 94% detected once. Germline CDR1 reads SNHLY; CDR2 reads FYNNEI. V shed 2 bases and J shed 3 bases, with 11 bases lying between them. The CDR3 is 15 amino acids. The receptor comes from a human donor with Susac syndrome. The J gene is TRBJ1-5, the V gene TRBV2, with D possibly matching TRBD1 (6 bases). Material: CD4+ T cells from PBMCs. CDR3 amino acids: CASSEHGQFNQPQHF. CDR3 nucleotides: TGTGCCAGCAGTGAACATGGACAGTTCAATCAGCCCCAGCATTTT.